The clone carrying this T cell receptor beta chain was counted many times. Its antigen is currently unknown. The sample comes from a study of identical twins. Study-wide points: The study reached conclusions through statistical analysis that was cross-sectional, not following the same donors. Twins' surplus sharing was weaker for beta out-of-frame sequences. Clonotypes of the beta chain that were abundant in cord blood carried fewer insertions (memory repertoires showed none).

MiXCR, applied by TCRdb to the 5' RACE reads, yields one record per CDR3 protein. The sample gives 250,000 or so distinct CDR3 sequences, about 8% of which show up once; 2.5% to 3.5% is in the top ten. The CDR3 covers 14 residues. The J segment lost 3 bases and the V segment lost 2 bases, leaving 4 bases of the junction unmatched. Germline CDR1 is SQVTM and CDR2 is ANQGSEA. This sample was shared with a second study, whose subject was yellow fever vaccine responses in identical twins. As that report states: Twins showed a vaccine T cell response that reportedly seemed partly convergent, partly personalized.

The TCR sequence derives from a woman aged 18 to 35 in good health. The sequencing sample was made of CD8+ T cells sorted from blood. The chain employs TRBV29-1 and TRBJ2-5; 9 nucleotides match TRBD1. The CDR3 here is CSVELRDREETQYF. The CDR3, as DNA: TGCAGCGTTGAACTCCGGGACAGGGAAGAGACCCAGTACTTC.